This T cell receptor beta chain was recovered during a study of blood T cell repertoires in COVID-19. Background on the study: There were acute and convalescent COVID-19 samples, and they came from the United States, Italy and Spain. The analysed material was cDNA or gDNA that came from T cells, B-cell-depleted T cells, or PBMCs.

This clone came up many times. Per the germline V gene, CDR1 is SGHAT and CDR2 is FQNNGV. The CDR3 runs to 17 residues. Losses at the gene ends were 4 bases for V and 4 bases for J; bases not matched to a gene: 10. Source study methods: Amplification from reference gene primers served as the basis for estimated nucleated cell counts. The data were produced by immunoSEQ multiplex PCR, yet TCRdb's version contains in-frame clones alone and is incomplete. V and J calls plus clone size are reproduced from that table; the DNA served to infer D and trimming. The sample lists 260,000 or so clones; roughly 86% were seen once.

The receptor was derived from a man younger than 35 with active or convalescent COVID-19. The specimen sequenced was peripheral blood. The V gene is TRBV11-2, the J gene TRBJ1-3; 10 bases agree with TRBD1. The CDR3 spells CASSYPKTGGAGNTIYF. The CDR3 DNA is TGTGCCAGCAGCTATCCCAAGACAGGGGGCGCGGGAAACACCATATATTTT.